The clone carrying this T cell receptor beta chain occurred many times. The antigen remains unidentified. Trimming took 1 base from V and 8 from J, leaving 14 bases between them. CDR1 is SQVTM, CDR2 ANQGSEA, per germline. This CDR3 comprises 13 residues. The data were obtained in a study of human T cells and chemical hapten exposure. Study as a whole: DPC at 0.01% went onto the upper back in patch tests, read at 6 days. Mostly female patients had alopecia areata, totalis or universalis.

Via MiXCR, TCRdb re-called the RACE reads, giving one row per CDR3 protein. Of nearly 110,000 distinct CDR3 sequences in the sample, around 10% were seen once. The sample's time point: pre-sensitization, week 0. The treatment was: therapeutic diphenylcyclopropenone sensitization with weekly scalp DPC. Study-level results: Alopecia was present in the donors, so their immune response may differ from healthy people's. No change in TCRs above 1 in 1000 frequency was produced by DPC sensitization.

The starting material was whole blood, obtained in connection with sensitization to the hapten diphenylcyclopropenone (DPC). The V gene is TRBV29-1, the J gene TRBJ1-1; D remains ambiguous. The sequence was obtained from a woman aged 45-59 years with alopecia areata. Some clones in this sample may be carry-over from other donors' samples. DNA of the CDR3: TGCAGCGTTGAAGGCCCTGGGAGGACCGAAGCTTTCTTT. Translated: CSVEGPGRTEAFF. Based on the CDR3 plus reference TRBV29-1 and TRBJ1-1, the full variable domain is SAVISQKPSRDICQRGTSLTIQCQVDSQVTMMFWYRQQPGQSLTLIATANQGSEATYESGFVIDKFPISRPNLTFSTLTVSNMSPEDSSIYLCSVEGPGRTEAFFGQGTRLTVV.